A single sample is the source of the 27 T cell receptor beta chains below, sequenced in a study of shared clonotypes between healthy human individuals. CD45RO negativity and positive selection for CCR7 defined naive CD8 cells, a population that excluded terminally differentiated effector memory CD45RA+ cells. Profiling relied on immunoSEQ multiplex PCR, and the TCRdb table lists in-frame clones only, not all of them. The repertoire holds roughly 1,800,000 clones, approximately 95% seen once, with roughly 1.2% in the top ten. The source material was naive CD8+ T cells sorted from blood. All receptors derive from a man younger than 35 in good health.

The J gene is TRBJ2-1, the V gene TRBV11-2; D is ambiguous. Germline CDR1 reads SGHAT; CDR2 reads FQNNGV. The V end was cut by 7 bases, the J end by 4 bases, with 17 bases between. This CDR3 has 15 residues. The CDR3 DNA reads as TGTGCCAGCACCCCCCGCCCCGCTGGGTACAATGAGCAGTTCTTC. Protein: CASTPRPAGYNEQFF.

The chain is built from TRBV30 and TRBJ2-7; D is unclear. This CDR3 comprises 13 residues. Germline lookup yields CDR1 GTSNPN and CDR2 SVGIG (reference sequence). Trimming removed 1 base from V and 3 bases from J, with 10 bases in between. CDR3 loop: CAWSEGTDYEQYF. The DNA of the CDR3 is TGTGCCTGGAGTGAAGGCACAGACTACGAGCAGTACTTC.

The V gene is TRBV9, the J gene TRBJ2-3; TRBD2 matches at 10 bases. CDR1 is SGDLS and CDR2 is YYNGEE in the germline V gene. Losses at the gene ends were 3 bases for V and 2 bases for J; bases not matched to a gene: 15. This CDR3 is built from 19 residues. The CDR3 spells CASSAEGSGRGHLTDTQYF. In DNA form, the CDR3 reads TGTGCCAGCAGCGCCGAGGGAAGCGGGAGGGGTCACCTCACAGATACGCAGTATTTT.

The chain uses TRBV2 and TRBJ2-3, with D perhaps TRBD2 (5 bases). Germline CDR1 and CDR2: SNHLY and FYNNEI. This CDR3 contains 12 residues. Trimming removed 3 bases from V and 7 bases from J, with 8 bases in between. The CDR3 coding sequence is TGTGCCAGCAGTGACGGGGAAAATACGCAGTATTTT. As protein: CASSDGENTQYF.

This clone was observed once. The V and J genes are TRBV11-2 and TRBJ2-7; TRBD2 matches 8 bases. J lost 2 bases, V lost 5 bases, and 8 bases had no gene match. Germline lookup yields CDR1 SGHAT and CDR2 FQNNGV. This CDR3 is 15 amino acids long. The DNA for the CDR3 is TGTGCCAGCAGCATCGCCGGGGGGGAAGCCTACGAGCAGTACTTC. Protein sequence: CASSIAGGEAYEQYF. The whole variable domain, remainder taken from reference TRBV11-2 and TRBJ2-7, is EAGVAQSPRYKIIEKRQSVAFWCNPISGHATLYWYQQILGQGPKLLIQFQNNGVVDDSQLPKDRFSAERLKGVDSTLKIQPAKLEDSAVYLCASSIAGGEAYEQYFGPGTRLTVT.

J is TRBJ2-1 and V is TRBV27; 7 positions agree with TRBD2. V gave up 2 bases and J gave up 0 bases; unmatched junction bases: 7. CDR3 size: 17 residues. CDR1 is MNHEY, CDR2 SMNVEV, per germline (reference sequence). The CDR3 region is CASSLGTGGGSYNEQFF. CDR3 nucleotides: TGTGCCAGCAGTTTAGGTACTGGGGGGGGCTCCTACAATGAGCAGTTCTTC.

Remarks on this clone: This sample includes further DNA sequences coding for the same CDR3. The chain joins TRBV27 to TRBJ2-2; D unresolved. Germline lookup yields CDR1 MNHEY and CDR2 SMNVEV (reference sequence). V was shortened by 6 bases and J by 8 bases, with 10 bases between the two germline ends. The CDR3 extends over 12 amino acids. The CDR3 nucleotides are TGTGCCAGCAGCTTACCCGGGGGGGAGCTGTTTTTT. The encoded protein is CASSLPGGELFF.

The rearrangement links TRBV9 to TRBJ2-7, with no clear D. This CDR3 is built from 12 residues. Germline CDR1 is SGDLS and CDR2 is YYNGEE. V lost 3 bases and J 3 bases, leaving 7 bases between the germline ends. The CDR3 DNA sequence: TGTGCCAGCAGCGCGAGTGACTACGAGCAGTACTTC. It codes for CASSASDYEQYF.

This clone was seen a single time. The chain combines TRBV25-1 with TRBJ2-7, with 9 bases fitting TRBD1. Germline V gene sequence: CDR1 MGHDK, CDR2 SYGVNS. The CDR3 has 15 residues. Unmatched junction bases numbered 6, after V lost 4 bases and J lost 2 bases. CDR3 loop: CASSGTGGLPYEQYF. The CDR3 DNA reads TGTGCCAGCAGTGGTACAGGGGGCTTACCCTACGAGCAGTACTTC.

V gene TRBV30 combines with J gene TRBJ1-1; D not certain. Trimming cost V 4 bases and J 3 bases, with 6 bases left between them. This CDR3 region has 11 residues. The germline V gene encodes CDR1 GTSNPN and CDR2 SVGIG (reference sequence). The CDR3 nucleotides are TGTGCCTGGAACCGGGACACTGAAGCTTTCTTT. The encoded protein is CAWNRDTEAFF.

Of note for this clone: Other nucleotide sequences in the sample specify the same CDR3. This rearrangement joins TRBV9 to TRBJ2-5; 7 bases are shared with TRBD2. Germline V CDR1 and CDR2: SGDLS, YYNGEE. With V trimmed by 2 bases and J by 5 bases, 9 bases remained unmatched. The CDR3 length is 15 residues. Here the CDR3 reads CASSVTGGRGETQYF. CDR3 bases: TGTGCCAGCAGCGTCACGGGGGGTCGGGGTGAGACCCAGTACTTC.

This clone has a single count. The gene calls are TRBV5-1 and TRBJ2-3; tentatively, D is TRBD1 or TRBD2 (5 bases each). The germline CDR1 and CDR2 sequences are SGHRS and YFSETQ. With 4 bases removed from V and 0 bases from J, the gap between germline ends came to 12 bases. The CDR3 has 15 residues. CDR3 in DNA: TGCGCCAGCAGCGCCCGGGACCGAAGCACAGATACGCAGTATTTT. Translated: CASSARDRSTDTQYF.

The genes are TRBV11-2 and TRBJ2-7, with D perhaps TRBD1 (6 bases). Germline V CDR1 and CDR2: SGHAT, FQNNGV. There are 14 residues in the CDR3. Trimming removed 2 bases from V and 2 bases from J, with 10 bases in between. The CDR3 protein is CASSLTGITYEQYF. The CDR3 DNA follows: TGTGCCAGCAGCTTAACAGGGATCACCTACGAGCAGTACTTC.

The chain links TRBV11-2 to TRBJ2-5; D is uncertain. The CDR3 covers 14 residues. Trimming left V 4 bases short and J 5 bases short, with 14 bases between. Germline CDR1 SGHAT, CDR2 FQNNGV. The CDR3, as DNA: TGTGCCAGCAGCTCCACCGGGCACCCGGAGACCCAGTACTTC. Translated, it gives CASSSTGHPETQYF.

This sequence joins TRBV27 and TRBJ2-2; D gene ambiguous. The germline CDR1 and CDR2 sequences are MNHEY and SMNVEV (reference sequence). Trimming pared 1 base from V and 6 bases from J, leaving 9 bases between. This CDR3 is built from 14 residues. The CDR3 nucleotides are TGTGCCAGCAGTTTATATATTGAATCCGGGGAGCTGTTTTTT. Translated, it gives CASSLYIESGELFF.

The V and J genes are TRBV27 and TRBJ2-1; TRBD2 matches 9 bases. Trimming took 4 bases from V and 2 from J; bases not matched to a gene: 0. The CDR3 has 14 residues. The germline gives CDR1 MNHEY, CDR2 SMNVEV (reference sequence). The chain's CDR3 is CASSWTSAYNEQFF. The CDR3 nucleotides read TGTGCCAGCAGTTGGACTAGCGCCTACAATGAGCAGTTCTTC.

V usage is TRBV7-2 and J usage is TRBJ1-1; a weak D match, TRBD1 (6 bases). This CDR3 has 15 amino acids. The germline CDR1 and CDR2 sequences are SGHTA and FQGNSA. The germline V and J ends were trimmed by 5 bases and 0 bases, with 13 bases remaining between them. Here the CDR3 reads CASSRLGQMNTEAFF. CDR3 DNA sequence: TGTGCCAGCAGCCGTCTGGGACAAATGAACACTGAAGCTTTCTTT.

A single count supports this clone. The chain recombines TRBV28 with TRBJ1-5; D unresolved. V was trimmed by 2 bases and J by 4 bases, leaving 15 bases between them. CDR1 and CDR2 from the germline V gene are MDHEN and SYDVKM. This CDR3 comprises 16 residues. The CDR3 DNA reads as TGTGCCAGCAGTTTAATCGGCTCTTCGGGGAATCAGCCCCAGCATTTT. This sequence encodes CASSLIGSSGNQPQHF.

The rearrangement uses TRBV30 and TRBJ1-2; no clear D. V lost 2 bases and J 4 bases, leaving 14 bases between the germline ends. The CDR3 contains 14 residues. Germline CDR1 reads GTSNPN; CDR2 reads SVGIG (reference sequence). The chain's CDR3 is CAWSPVQASYGYTF. CDR3 nucleotides: TGTGCCTGGAGTCCAGTCCAGGCGAGCTATGGCTACACCTTC.

The V gene is TRBV20-1, the J gene TRBJ1-6; D not resolved. This CDR3 has 11 residues. The V and J ends lost 2 bases and 10 bases respectively, with 6 bases between them. Germline V gene sequence: CDR1 DFQATT, CDR2 SNEGSKA (reference sequence). CDR3: CSARSGSPLHF. Here the CDR3 DNA reads TGCAGTGCTAGAAGTGGGTCACCCCTCCACTTT.

The chain links TRBV4-1 to TRBJ2-7; D call uncertain. The CDR3 consists of 14 residues. Trimming left V 4 bases short and J 0 bases short, with 10 bases between. CDR1 is MGHRA, CDR2 YSYEKL, per germline. The CDR3 DNA is TGCGCCAGCAGCCCGAAAGAGCCCTCCTACGAGCAGTACTTC. The encoded protein is CASSPKEPSYEQYF.

This clone was observed once. The chain carries TRBV5-6 and TRBJ2-7; D call uncertain. This CDR3 region has 14 residues. Germline CDR1 is SGHDT and CDR2 is YYEEEE. Trimming removed 4 bases at V and 6 bases at J, with 17 bases between. This chain's CDR3 is CASSPGPQALEQYF. In nucleotides, the CDR3 is TGTGCCAGCAGCCCCGGACCCCAGGCACTCGAGCAGTACTTC.

J is TRBJ2-6 and V is TRBV9, with D maybe TRBD1 (6 bases). The length of the CDR3 is 16 residues. Germline V gives CDR1 SGDLS, CDR2 YYNGEE. Between the trimmed V and J ends, which lost 2 bases and 0 bases, there was a span of 9 bases. The CDR3 loop is CASSVNRDSGANVLTF. The CDR3 DNA reads as TGTGCCAGCAGCGTCAACAGGGACTCTGGGGCCAACGTCCTGACTTTC.

The gene calls are TRBV6-5 and TRBJ2-1; 7 nucleotides agree with TRBD2. This CDR3 has 15 amino acids. V dropped 2 bases and J dropped 4; count of bases not matched to a gene: 5. The germline V gene encodes CDR1 MNHEY and CDR2 SVGAGI. CDR3 sequence (DNA): TGTGCCAGCAGTTACGAGGTGGGGGGGTACAATGAGCAGTTCTTC. Translation: CASSYEVGGYNEQFF.

This chain connects TRBV28 to TRBJ1-3; D possibly corresponds to TRBD1 (6 bases). V lost 5 bases to trimming and J lost 1 base, with 9 bases between them. Germline loops: CDR1 MDHEN, CDR2 SYDVKM. CDR3 length: 14 amino acids. The CDR3 region has the DNA TGTGCCAGCAGTGCGGGACATTCTGGAAACACCATATATTTT. Protein sequence: CASSAGHSGNTIYF.

This chain connects TRBV12-5 to TRBJ2-2, with D perhaps assigned TRBD1 or TRBD2 (5 bases each). V lost 0 bases, J lost 1 base, and 12 bases lay in between. Germline lookup yields CDR1 LGHNT and CDR2 FRNRAP. The CDR3 is made up of 17 amino acids. CDR3 sequence: CASGLVVGAMNTGELFF. The CDR3 bases are TGTGCTAGTGGTTTGGTCGTCGGGGCCATGAACACCGGGGAGCTGTTTTTT. The full variable domain, with the rest looked up from reference TRBV12-5 and TRBJ2-2, is DARVTQTPRHKVTEMGQEVTMRCQPILGHNTVFWYRQTMMQGLELLAYFRNRAPLDDSGMPKDRFSAEMPDATLATLKIQPSEPRDSAVYFCASGLVVGAMNTGELFFGEGSRLTVL.

Concerning this clone: An end of the junction does not agree with germline; a read error may underlie this. V and J are TRBV7-7 and TRBJ2-2; possibly TRBD2 for D (5 bases). The CDR3 runs to 16 residues. Germline-derived CDR1 and CDR2 are SSHAT and FNYEAQ (reference sequence). Here the CDR3 reads CASSFREGLAGGELFF. CDR3 sequence (DNA): TGTGCTAGCAGCTTCCGCGAGGGCCTAGCCGGCGGGGAGCTGTTTTTT.